This T cell receptor (beta chain) was profiled in a study of technical replicates of blood from a few donors. Only in-frame clones appear in the TCRdb table, and some are missing; sequencing was by immunoSEQ multiplex PCR. The profile shows about 44,000 clones, about 96% of them singletons. The CDR3 has 15 amino acids. J gave up 3 bases and V 3 bases, and 6 bases lay outside the gene matches. CDR1 and CDR2 from the germline V gene are SQVTM and ANQGSEA. This rearrangement joins TRBV29-1 to TRBJ2-3; the match to TRBD1 covers 10 bases. The sequencing input was T cells isolated from PBMCs. The clonotype comes from a human donor in good health. The CDR3 region is CSVDPTGGNTDTQYF. CDR3 sequence (DNA): TGCAGCGTTGACCCGACAGGGGGCAATACAGATACGCAGTATTTT.